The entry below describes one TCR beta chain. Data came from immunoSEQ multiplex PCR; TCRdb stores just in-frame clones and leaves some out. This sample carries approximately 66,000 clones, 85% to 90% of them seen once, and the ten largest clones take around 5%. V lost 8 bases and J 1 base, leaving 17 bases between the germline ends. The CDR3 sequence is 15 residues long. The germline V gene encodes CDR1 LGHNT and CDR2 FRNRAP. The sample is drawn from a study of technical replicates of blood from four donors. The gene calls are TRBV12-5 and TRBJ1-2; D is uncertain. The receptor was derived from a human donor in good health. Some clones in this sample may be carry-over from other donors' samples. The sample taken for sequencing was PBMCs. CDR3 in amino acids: CASSDGEGFNYGYTF. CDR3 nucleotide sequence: TGTGCTAGTAGCGACGGGGAGGGATTTAACTATGGCTACACCTTC.